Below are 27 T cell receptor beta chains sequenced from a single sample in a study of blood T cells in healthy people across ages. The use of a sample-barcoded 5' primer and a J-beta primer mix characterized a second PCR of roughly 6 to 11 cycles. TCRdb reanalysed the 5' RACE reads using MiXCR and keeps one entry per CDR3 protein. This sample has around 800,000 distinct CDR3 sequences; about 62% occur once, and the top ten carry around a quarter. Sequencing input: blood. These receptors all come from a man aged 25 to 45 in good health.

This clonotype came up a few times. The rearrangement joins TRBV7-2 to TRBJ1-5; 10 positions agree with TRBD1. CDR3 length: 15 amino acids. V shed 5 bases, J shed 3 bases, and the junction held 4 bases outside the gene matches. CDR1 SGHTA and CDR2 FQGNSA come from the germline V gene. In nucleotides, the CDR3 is TGTGCCAGCAGCCAGGACAGGGGGTTCAATCAGCCCCAGCATTTT. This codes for CASSQDRGFNQPQHF.

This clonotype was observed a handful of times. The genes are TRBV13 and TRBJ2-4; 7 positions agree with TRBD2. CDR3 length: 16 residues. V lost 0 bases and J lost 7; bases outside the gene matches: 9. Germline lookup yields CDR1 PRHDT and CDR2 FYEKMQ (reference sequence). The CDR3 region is CASSLGQSVGGNIQYF. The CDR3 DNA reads TGTGCCAGCAGCTTAGGCCAGAGTGTCGGGGGGAACATTCAGTACTTC. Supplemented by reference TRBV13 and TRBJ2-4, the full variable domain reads AAGVIQSPRHLIKEKRETATLKCYPIPRHDTVYWYQQGPGQDPQFLISFYEKMQSDKGSIPDRFSAQQFSDYHSELNMSSLELGDSALYFCASSLGQSVGGNIQYFGAGTRLSVL.

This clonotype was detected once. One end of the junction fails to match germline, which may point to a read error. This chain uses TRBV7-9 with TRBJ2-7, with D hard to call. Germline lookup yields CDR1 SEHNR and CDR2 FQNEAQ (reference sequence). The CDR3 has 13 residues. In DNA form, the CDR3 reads TGTGCCGGCAGCTCTAGAGTCTCCTACGAGCAGTACTTC. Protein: CAGSSRVSYEQYF.

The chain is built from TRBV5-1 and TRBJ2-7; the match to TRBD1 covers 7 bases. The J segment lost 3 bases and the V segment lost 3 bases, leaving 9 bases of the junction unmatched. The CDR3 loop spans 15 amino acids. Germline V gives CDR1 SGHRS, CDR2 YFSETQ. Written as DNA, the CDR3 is TGCGCCAGCAGCTCGGAGACAGGGTGGGGCTACGAGCAGTACTTC. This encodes CASSSETGWGYEQYF.

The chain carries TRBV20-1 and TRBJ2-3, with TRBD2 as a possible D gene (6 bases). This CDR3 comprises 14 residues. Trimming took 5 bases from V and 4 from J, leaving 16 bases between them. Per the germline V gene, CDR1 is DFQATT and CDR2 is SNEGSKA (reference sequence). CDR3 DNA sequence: TGCAGTGCTCAACTAGCTCGGGGCGCAGATACGCAGTATTTT. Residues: CSAQLARGADTQYF.

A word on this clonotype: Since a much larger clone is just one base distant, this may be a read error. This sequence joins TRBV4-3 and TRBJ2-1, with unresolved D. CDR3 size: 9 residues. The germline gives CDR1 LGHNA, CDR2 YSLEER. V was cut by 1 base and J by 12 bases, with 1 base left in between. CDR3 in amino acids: CASSQGQFF. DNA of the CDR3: TGCGCCAGCAGCCAAGGGCAGTTCTTC.

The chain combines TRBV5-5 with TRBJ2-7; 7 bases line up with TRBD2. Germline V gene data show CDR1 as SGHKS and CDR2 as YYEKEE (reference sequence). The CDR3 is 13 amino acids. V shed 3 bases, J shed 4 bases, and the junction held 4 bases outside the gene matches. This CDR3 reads CASSWDYGYEQYF. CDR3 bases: TGTGCCAGCAGCTGGGACTACGGTTACGAGCAGTACTTC.

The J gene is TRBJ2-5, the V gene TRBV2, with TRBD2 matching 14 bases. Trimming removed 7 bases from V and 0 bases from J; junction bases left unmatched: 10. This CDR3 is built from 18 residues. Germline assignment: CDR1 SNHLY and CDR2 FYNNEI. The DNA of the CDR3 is TGTGCCAGCACGTTGGGACTAGCGGGGGCCCACCACCAAGAGACCCAGTACTTC. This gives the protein CASTLGLAGAHHQETQYF.

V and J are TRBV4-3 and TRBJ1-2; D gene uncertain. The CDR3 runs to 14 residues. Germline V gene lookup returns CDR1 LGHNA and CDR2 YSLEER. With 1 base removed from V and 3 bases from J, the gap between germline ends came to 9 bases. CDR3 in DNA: TGCGCCAGCAGCCAAGTAATGCAGTACTATGGCTACACCTTC. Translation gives CASSQVMQYYGYTF.

The CDR3 DNA sequence: TGTGCCAGCAGCCCCAGTTTTGCTCTCTACGAGCAGTACTTC. Protein product: CASSPSFALYEQYF. This rearrangement joins TRBV28 to TRBJ2-7; D ambiguous. The CDR3 has 14 amino acids. V was clipped by 6 bases and J by 3 bases, with 15 bases between them. Germline V gene sequence: CDR1 MDHEN, CDR2 SYDVKM. Filled out from reference TRBV28 and TRBJ2-7, the complete variable domain reads DVKVTQSSRYLVKRTGEKVFLECVQDMDHENMFWYRQDPGLGLRLIYFSYDVKMKEKGDIPEGYSVSREKKERFSLILESASTNQTSMYLCASSPSFALYEQYFGPGTRLTVT.

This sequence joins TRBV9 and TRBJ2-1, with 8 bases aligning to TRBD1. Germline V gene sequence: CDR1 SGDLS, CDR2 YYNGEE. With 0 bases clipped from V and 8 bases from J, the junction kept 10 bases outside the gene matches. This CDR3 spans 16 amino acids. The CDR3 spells CASSVVRTGHGDEQFF. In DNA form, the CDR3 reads TGTGCCAGCAGCGTAGTTAGGACAGGGCACGGGGATGAGCAGTTCTTC.

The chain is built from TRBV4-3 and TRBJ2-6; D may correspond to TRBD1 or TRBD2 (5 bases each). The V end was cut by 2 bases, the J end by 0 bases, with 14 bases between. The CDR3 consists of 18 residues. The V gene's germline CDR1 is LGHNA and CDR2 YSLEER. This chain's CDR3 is CASSQNSGPPSGANVLTF. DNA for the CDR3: TGCGCCAGCAGCCAAAACTCGGGACCGCCCTCTGGGGCCAACGTCCTGACTTTC.

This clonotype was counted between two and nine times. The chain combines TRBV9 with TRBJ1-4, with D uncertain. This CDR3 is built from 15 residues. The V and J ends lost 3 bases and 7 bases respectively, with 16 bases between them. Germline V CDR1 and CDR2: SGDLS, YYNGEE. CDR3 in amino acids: CASSATAGLTEKLFF. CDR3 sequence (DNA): TGTGCCAGCAGCGCCACAGCAGGCCTTACTGAAAAACTGTTTTTT.

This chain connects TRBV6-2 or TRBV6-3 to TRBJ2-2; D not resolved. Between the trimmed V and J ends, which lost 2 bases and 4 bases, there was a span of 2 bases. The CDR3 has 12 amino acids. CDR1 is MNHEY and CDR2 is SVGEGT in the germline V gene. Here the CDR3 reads CASSYSTGELFF. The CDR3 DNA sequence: TGTGCCAGCAGTTACAGCACCGGGGAGCTGTTTTTT.

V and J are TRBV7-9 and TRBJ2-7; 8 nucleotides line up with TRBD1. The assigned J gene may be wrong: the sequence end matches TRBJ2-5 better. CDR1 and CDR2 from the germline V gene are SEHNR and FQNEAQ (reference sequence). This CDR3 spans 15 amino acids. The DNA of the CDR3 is TGTGCCAGCAGCGACTTTGGACAGGGAAGGGAGACCCAGTACTTC. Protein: CASSDFGQGRETQYF.

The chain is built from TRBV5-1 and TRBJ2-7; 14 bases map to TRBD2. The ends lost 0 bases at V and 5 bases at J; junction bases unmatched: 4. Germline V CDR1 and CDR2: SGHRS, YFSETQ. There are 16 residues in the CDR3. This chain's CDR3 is CASSLGLAGGLDEQYF. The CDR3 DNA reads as TGCGCCAGCAGCTTGGGACTAGCGGGGGGGCTCGACGAGCAGTACTTC.

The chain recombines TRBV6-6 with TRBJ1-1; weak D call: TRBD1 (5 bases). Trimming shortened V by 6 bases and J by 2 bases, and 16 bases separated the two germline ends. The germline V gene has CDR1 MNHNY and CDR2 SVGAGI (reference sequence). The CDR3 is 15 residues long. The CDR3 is CASSLLGRRNTEAFF. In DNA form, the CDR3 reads TGTGCCAGCAGCTTACTGGGGCGGAGAAACACTGAAGCTTTCTTT.

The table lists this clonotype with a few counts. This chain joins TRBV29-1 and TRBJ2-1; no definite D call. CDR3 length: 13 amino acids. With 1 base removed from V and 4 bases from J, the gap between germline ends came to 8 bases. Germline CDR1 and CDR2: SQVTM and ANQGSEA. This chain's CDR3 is CSVEGRLYNEQFF. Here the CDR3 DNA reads TGCAGCGTTGAAGGTCGGTTGTACAATGAGCAGTTCTTC.

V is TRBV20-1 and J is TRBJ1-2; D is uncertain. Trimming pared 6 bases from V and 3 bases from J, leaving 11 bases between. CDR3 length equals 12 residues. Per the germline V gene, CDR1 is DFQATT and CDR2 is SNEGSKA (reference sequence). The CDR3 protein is CSATPNDYGYTF. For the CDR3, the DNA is TGCAGTGCCACCCCGAACGACTATGGCTACACCTTC.

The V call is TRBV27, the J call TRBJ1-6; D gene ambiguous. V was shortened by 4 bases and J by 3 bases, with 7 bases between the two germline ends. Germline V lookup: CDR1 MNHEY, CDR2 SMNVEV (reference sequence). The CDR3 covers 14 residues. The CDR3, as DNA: TGTGCCAGCAGTTACAAGGGCTATAATTCACCCCTCCACTTT. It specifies CASSYKGYNSPLHF.

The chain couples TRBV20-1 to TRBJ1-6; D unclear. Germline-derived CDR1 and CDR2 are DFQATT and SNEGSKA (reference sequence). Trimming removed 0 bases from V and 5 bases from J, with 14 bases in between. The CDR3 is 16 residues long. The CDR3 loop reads CSARDEARPDNSPLHF. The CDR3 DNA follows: TGCAGTGCTAGAGATGAGGCGAGGCCTGATAATTCACCCCTCCACTTT.

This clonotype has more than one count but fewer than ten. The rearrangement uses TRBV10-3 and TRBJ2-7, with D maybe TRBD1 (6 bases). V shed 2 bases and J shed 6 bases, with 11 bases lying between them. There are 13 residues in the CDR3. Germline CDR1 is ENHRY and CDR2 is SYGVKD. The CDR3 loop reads CAISERDRSEQYF. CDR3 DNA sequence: TGTGCCATCAGTGAGCGTGACAGGTCCGAGCAGTACTTC.

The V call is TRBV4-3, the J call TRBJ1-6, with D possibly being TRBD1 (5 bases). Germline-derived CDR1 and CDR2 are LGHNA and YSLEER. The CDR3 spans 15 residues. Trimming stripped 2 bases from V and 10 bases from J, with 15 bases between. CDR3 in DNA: TGCGCCAGCAGCCAACTTGGGGGAAGGCGGTCACCCCTCCACTTT. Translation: CASSQLGGRRSPLHF.

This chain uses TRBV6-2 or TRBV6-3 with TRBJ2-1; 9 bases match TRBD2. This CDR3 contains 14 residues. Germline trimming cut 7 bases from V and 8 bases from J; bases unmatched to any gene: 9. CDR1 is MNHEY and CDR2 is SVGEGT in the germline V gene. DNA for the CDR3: TGTGCCAGCAAGGGCGGGGGGGGAGGATATGAGCAGTTCTTC. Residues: CASKGGGGGYEQFF.

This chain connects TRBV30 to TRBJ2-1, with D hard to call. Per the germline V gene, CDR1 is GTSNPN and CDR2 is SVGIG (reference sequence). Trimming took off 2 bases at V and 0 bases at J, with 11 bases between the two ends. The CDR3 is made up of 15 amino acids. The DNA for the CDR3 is TGTGCCTGGAGTCCCACGGCGGCCTCCTACAATGAGCAGTTCTTC. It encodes CAWSPTAASYNEQFF. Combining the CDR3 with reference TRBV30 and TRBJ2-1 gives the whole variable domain SQTIHQWPATLVQPVGSPLSLECTVEGTSNPNLYWYRQAAGRGLQLLFYSVGIGQISSEVPQNLSASRPQDRQFILSSKKLLLSDSGFYLCAWSPTAASYNEQFFGPGTRLTVL.

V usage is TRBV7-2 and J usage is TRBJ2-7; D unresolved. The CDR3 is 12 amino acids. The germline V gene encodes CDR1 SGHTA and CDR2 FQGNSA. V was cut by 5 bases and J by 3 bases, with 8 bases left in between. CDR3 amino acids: CASSALNYEQYF. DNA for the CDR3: TGTGCCAGCAGCGCGCTCAACTACGAGCAGTACTTC.

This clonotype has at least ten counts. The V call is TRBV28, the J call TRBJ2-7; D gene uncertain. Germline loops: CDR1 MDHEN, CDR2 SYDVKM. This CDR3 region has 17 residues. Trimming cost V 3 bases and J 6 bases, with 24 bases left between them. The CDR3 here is CASSLRWVSVENGEQYF. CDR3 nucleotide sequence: TGTGCCAGCAGTTTGAGGTGGGTTTCGGTGGAGAATGGCGAGCAGTACTTC.